This T cell receptor (beta chain) was documented in a study of blood T cell repertoires in COVID-19. Across the whole study: Whether acute or convalescent, the COVID-19 samples came from the United States, Italy and Spain.

CDR1 and CDR2 (germline): SGDLS, YYNGEE. The ends were cut back, 3 bases at V and 2 bases at J, with 14 bases in the middle. The length of the CDR3 is 15 residues. The table came from immunoSEQ multiplex PCR; TCRdb's copy has only in-frame clones and leaves some out. The data contain roughly 250,000 clones, 70% to 90% of them singletons. The source material was peripheral blood. The chain uses TRBV9 and TRBJ1-2, with TRBD1 as a possible D gene (6 bases). The sequence came from a woman aged 40 to 50 who had recovered from COVID-19. The CDR3 sequence is CASSATSDSNYGYTF. The CDR3 DNA follows: TGTGCCAGCAGCGCAACCTCGGACAGCAACTATGGCTACACCTTC.